This T cell receptor (beta chain) was captured by sequencing in a study of blood T cell repertoires in COVID-19. This CDR3 region has 17 residues. The germline gives CDR1 LGHDT, CDR2 YNNKEL (reference sequence). V lost 0 bases to trimming and J lost 5 bases; unmatched junction nucleotides: 10. Authors' data handling: Amplification of reference gene primers was used by the study to estimate nucleated cell counts. TCRdb's table, derived via immunoSEQ multiplex PCR, lists solely in-frame clones and lacks some. The V and J calls and the clone size are those of that table, but D and trimming were determined from the DNA. The sample lists about 220,000 clones, around 84% occurring once. The cohort comprised adults aged roughly 18 to 90 years residing in some 24 US areas. Participants had their cohort set by participant-reported clinical history. Two consecutive negative NP/OP PCR tests, clearance, or resolved symptoms defined Cohort 3 recovery.

Sequenced material: PBMCs or T cells enriched from blood (not recorded which). This rearrangement joins TRBV3-1 (or the pseudogene TRBV3-2) to TRBJ2-1; 7 bases fit TRBD2. The TCR originated in a woman aged 40 to 50 who had recovered from COVID-19. CDR3 loop: CASSQDWGGGSNNEQFF. CDR3 DNA: TGTGCCAGCAGCCAAGATTGGGGGGGAGGGTCGAACAATGAGCAGTTCTTC.